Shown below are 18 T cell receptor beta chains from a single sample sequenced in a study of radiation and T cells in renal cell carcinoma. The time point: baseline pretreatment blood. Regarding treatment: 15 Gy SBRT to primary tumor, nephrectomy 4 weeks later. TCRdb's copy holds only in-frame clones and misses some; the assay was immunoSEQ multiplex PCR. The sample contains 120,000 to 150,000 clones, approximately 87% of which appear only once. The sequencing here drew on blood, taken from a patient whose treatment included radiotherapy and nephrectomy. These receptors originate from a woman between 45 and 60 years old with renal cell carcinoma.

The CDR3 DNA sequence: TGTGCCAGCAGCTTAGTTCCGATAAACACCGGGGAGCTGTTTTTT. This sequence encodes CASSLVPINTGELFF. The V call is TRBV7-2, the J call TRBJ2-2; D is unclear. Trimming stripped 1 base from V and 2 bases from J, with 8 bases between. Germline V gives CDR1 SGHTA, CDR2 FQGNSA. CDR3 length equals 15 residues.

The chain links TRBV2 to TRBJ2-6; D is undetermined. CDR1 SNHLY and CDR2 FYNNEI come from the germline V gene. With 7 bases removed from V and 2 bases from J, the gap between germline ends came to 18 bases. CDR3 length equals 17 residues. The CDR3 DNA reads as TGTGCCAGCACCAGAACGGGTCTTTACACTGGGGCCAACGTCCTGACTTTC. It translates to CASTRTGLYTGANVLTF.

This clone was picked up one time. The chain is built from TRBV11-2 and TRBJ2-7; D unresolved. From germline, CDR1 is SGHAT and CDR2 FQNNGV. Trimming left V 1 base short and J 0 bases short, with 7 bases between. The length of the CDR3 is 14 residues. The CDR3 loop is CASSLAHNSYEQYF. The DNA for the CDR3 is TGTGCCAGCAGCTTAGCCCACAACTCCTACGAGCAGTACTTC.

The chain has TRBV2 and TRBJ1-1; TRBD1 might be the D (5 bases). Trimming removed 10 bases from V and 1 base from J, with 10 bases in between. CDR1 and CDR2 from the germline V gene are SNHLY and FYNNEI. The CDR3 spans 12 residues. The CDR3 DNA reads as TGTGCCATAAAAGACAGGAACACTGAAGCTTTCTTT. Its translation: CAIKDRNTEAFF.

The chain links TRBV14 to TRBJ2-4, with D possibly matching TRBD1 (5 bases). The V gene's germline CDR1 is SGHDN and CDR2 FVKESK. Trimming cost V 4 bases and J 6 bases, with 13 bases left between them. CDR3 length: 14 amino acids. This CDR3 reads CASSPSAGRNIQYF. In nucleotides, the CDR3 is TGTGCCAGCAGCCCCTCGGCAGGGCGAAACATTCAGTACTTC.

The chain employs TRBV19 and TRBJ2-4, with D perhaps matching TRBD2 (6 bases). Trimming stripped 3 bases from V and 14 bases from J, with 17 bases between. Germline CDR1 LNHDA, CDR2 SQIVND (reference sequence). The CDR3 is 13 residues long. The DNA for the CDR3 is TGTGCCAGTAGTATTGACCGAAGGTCGGGAGAGTACTTC. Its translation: CASSIDRRSGEYF.

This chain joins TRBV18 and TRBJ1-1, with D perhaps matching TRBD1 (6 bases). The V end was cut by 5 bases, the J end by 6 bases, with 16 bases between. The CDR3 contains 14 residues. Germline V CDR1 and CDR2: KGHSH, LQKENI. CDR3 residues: CASSKRAQGAEAFF. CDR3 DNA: TGTGCCAGCTCAAAACGGGCACAGGGCGCTGAAGCTTTCTTT.

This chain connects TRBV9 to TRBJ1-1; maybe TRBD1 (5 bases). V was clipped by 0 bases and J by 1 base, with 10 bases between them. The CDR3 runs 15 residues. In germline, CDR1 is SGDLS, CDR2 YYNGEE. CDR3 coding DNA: TGTGCCAGCAGCGTAGATGTAGGGGAGAACACTGAAGCTTTCTTT. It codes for CASSVDVGENTEAFF.

The CDR3 region has the DNA TGCGCCAGCAGCTTGGGAGGAGGGCGAGCTGGAAACACCATATATTTT. As protein: CASSLGGGRAGNTIYF. J is TRBJ1-3 and V is TRBV5-1; no clear D gene. CDR1 is SGHRS and CDR2 is YFSETQ in the germline V gene. CDR3 length equals 16 residues. The V end was cut by 0 bases, the J end by 2 bases, with 12 bases between.

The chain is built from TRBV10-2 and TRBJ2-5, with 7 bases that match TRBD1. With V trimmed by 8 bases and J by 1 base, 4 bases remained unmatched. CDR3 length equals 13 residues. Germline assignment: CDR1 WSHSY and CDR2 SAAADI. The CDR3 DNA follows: TGCGCCAGCGGGGACAGACCCCAAGAGACCCAGTACTTC. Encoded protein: CASGDRPQETQYF.

This chain's CDR3 is CATSRDQWTGGNEQYF. CDR3 nucleotides: TGTGCCACCAGCAGAGATCAGTGGACAGGGGGCAACGAGCAGTACTTC. V usage is TRBV15 and J usage is TRBJ2-7, with 11 positions matching TRBD1. Germline V gene sequence: CDR1 LNHNV, CDR2 YYDKDF (reference sequence). The CDR3 is 16 residues long. The junction had 6 bases not matched to a gene; V was cut back by 0 bases and J by 5 bases. Looking up the rest from reference TRBV15 and TRBJ2-7 gives the full variable domain: DAMVIQNPRYQVTQFGKPVTLSCSQTLNHNVMYWYQQKSSQAPKLLFHYYDKDFNNEADTPDNFQSRRPNTSFCFLDIRSPGLGDTAMYLCATSRDQWTGGNEQYFGPGTRLTVT.

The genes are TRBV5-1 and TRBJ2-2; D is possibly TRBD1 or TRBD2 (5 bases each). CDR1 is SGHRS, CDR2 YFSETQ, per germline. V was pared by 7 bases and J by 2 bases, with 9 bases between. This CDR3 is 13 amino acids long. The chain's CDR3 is CASRDGNTGELFF. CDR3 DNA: TGCGCCAGCCGGGACGGAAACACCGGGGAGCTGTTTTTT.

CDR3 in amino acids: CASKPGLAISYEQYF. DNA for the CDR3: TGTGCCAGCAAACCGGGACTAGCGATTTCCTACGAGCAGTACTTC. The chain uses TRBV6-5 and TRBJ2-7; 10 positions match TRBD2. Trimming removed 7 bases from V and 1 base from J; junction bases left unmatched: 7. Germline lookup yields CDR1 MNHEY and CDR2 SVGAGI. This CDR3 comprises 15 residues.

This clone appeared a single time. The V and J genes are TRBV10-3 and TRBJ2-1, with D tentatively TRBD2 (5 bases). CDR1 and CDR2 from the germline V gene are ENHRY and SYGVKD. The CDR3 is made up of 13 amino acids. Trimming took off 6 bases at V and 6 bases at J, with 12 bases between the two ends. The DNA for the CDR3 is TGTGCCATCAGAGGACGGGATGGCAATGAGCAGTTCTTC. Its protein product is CAIRGRDGNEQFF.

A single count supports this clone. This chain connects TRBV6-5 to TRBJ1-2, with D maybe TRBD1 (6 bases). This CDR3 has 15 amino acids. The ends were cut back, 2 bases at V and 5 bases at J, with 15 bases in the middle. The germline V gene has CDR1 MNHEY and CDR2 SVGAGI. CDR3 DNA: TGTGCCAGCAGTTACCGGGGGCTGAATGGTTATGGCTACACCTTC. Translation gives CASSYRGLNGYGYTF.

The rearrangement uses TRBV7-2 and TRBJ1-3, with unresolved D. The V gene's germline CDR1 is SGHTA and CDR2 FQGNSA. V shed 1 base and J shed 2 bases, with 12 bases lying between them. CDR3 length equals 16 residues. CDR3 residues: CASSLGLGSAGNTIYF. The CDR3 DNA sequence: TGTGCCAGCAGCTTAGGGCTGGGGTCCGCTGGAAACACCATATATTTT.

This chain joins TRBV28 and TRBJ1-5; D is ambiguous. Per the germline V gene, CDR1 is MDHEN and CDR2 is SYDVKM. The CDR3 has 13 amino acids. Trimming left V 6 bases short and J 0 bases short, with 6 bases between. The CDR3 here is CASRPYSNQPQHF. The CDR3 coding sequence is TGTGCCAGCAGACCCTATAGCAATCAGCCCCAGCATTTT. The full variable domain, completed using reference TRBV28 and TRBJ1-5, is DVKVTQSSRYLVKRTGEKVFLECVQDMDHENMFWYRQDPGLGLRLIYFSYDVKMKEKGDIPEGYSVSREKKERFSLILESASTNQTSMYLCASRPYSNQPQHFGDGTRLSIL.

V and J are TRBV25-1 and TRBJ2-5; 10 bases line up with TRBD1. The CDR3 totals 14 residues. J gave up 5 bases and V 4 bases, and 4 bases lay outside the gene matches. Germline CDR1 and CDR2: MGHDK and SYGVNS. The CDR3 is CASSGTGGGETQYF. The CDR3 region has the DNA TGTGCCAGCAGTGGGACAGGGGGTGGGGAGACCCAGTACTTC.